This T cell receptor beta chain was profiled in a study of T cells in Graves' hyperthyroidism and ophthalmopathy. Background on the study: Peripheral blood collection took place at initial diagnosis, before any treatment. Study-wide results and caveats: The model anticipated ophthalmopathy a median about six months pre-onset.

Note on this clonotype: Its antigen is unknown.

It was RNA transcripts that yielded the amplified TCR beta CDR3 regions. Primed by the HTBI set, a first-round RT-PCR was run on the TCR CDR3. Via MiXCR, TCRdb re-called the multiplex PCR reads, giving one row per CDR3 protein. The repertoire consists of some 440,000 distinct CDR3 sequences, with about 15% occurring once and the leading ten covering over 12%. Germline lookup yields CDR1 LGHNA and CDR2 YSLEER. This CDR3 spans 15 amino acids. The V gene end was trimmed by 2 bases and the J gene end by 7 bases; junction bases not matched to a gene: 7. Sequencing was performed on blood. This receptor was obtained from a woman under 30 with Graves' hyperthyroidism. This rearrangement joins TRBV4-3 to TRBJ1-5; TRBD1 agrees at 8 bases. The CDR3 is CASSQRTGLDQPQHF. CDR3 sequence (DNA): TGCGCCAGCAGCCAAAGGACAGGGTTGGACCAGCCCCAGCATTTT.